Following are 31 T cell receptor beta chains from one sample sequenced in a study of tumor-infiltrating lymphocytes in oesophageal squamous cell carcinoma. TCRdb processed the PCR reads anew with MiXCR; each CDR3 protein has one entry. The sample consists of just over 15,000 distinct CDR3 sequences, approximately 50% of them appearing once. The sample consisted of esophageal tumor tissue. Receptor source: a male donor with esophageal squamous cell carcinoma.

This clonotype was found a few times. The rearrangement uses TRBV7-6 and TRBJ2-3, with D perhaps matching TRBD1 or TRBD2 (5 bases each). V was pared by 4 bases and J by 0 bases, with 11 bases between. CDR1 and CDR2 (germline): SGHVS, FNYEAQ. The length of the CDR3 is 15 residues. The CDR3 DNA is TGTGCCAGCAGCTCCGCAGGGAGAAGCACAGATACGCAGTATTTT. It encodes CASSSAGRSTDTQYF.

In its sample, this clonotype was seen many times. The chain has TRBV11-2 and TRBJ2-7; possibly TRBD1 for D (5 bases). CDR1 is SGHAT, CDR2 FQNNGV, per germline. The V gene lost 2 bases and the J gene lost 7 bases, with 15 bases spanning the gap. CDR3 length: 14 amino acids. CDR3 DNA: TGTGCCAGCAGCTTACAGGGCAGGGATCATGAGCAGTACTTC. Amino acids: CASSLQGRDHEQYF.

This clonotype was observed once. Given the absence of the conserved phenylalanine or tryptophan at the CDR3 end, a read error is likely. The limits of the CDR3 on the DNA are not certain, so only TCRdb's listed CDR3 is given. The chain carries TRBV7-6 and TRBJ2-5; the table names TRBD2, a call not compared with the DNA. Including both end residues, the CDR3 is 17 amino acids long. The germline V gene has CDR1 SGHVS and CDR2 FNYEAQ. CDR3 sequence reads: CASSSSGRAINEQYFGN.

This clonotype was seen a single time. The V call is TRBV25-1, the J call TRBJ2-3; 9 bases map to TRBD2. The V gene's germline CDR1 is MGHDK and CDR2 SYGVNS. The V gene end was trimmed by 5 bases and the J gene end by 1 base; junction bases not matched to a gene: 13. The CDR3 is 18 residues long. In nucleotides, the CDR3 is TGTGCCAGCAGTCCAAGGGGTAGCGGGAGAGTTGGCACAGATACGCAGTATTTT. This translates into CASSPRGSGRVGTDTQYF.

This clonotype showed up just a few times. The J gene is TRBJ2-1, the V gene TRBV7-6; D ambiguous. Germline V gene sequence: CDR1 SGHVS, CDR2 FNYEAQ. The ends were cut back, 2 bases at V and 2 bases at J, with 10 bases in the middle. This CDR3 spans 15 amino acids. The CDR3 reads CASSLRAVAYNEQFF. DNA of the CDR3: TGTGCCAGCAGCTTAAGGGCTGTCGCCTACAATGAGCAGTTCTTC.

The chain carries TRBV7-9 and TRBJ2-3; the D gene could be TRBD1 or TRBD2 (7 bases each). Judging by the DNA end, TRBJ2-5 fits better; the J call may be wrong. The CDR3 sequence is 16 residues long. The germline V gene has CDR1 SEHNR and CDR2 FQNEAQ (reference sequence). CDR3 nucleotide sequence: TGTGCCAGCAGCTTAGTAAGGGGGGGACAGCAAGAGACCCAGTACTTC. This sequence encodes CASSLVRGGQQETQYF.

The rearrangement joins TRBV7-3 to TRBJ2-6, with D perhaps TRBD1 (5 bases). The J call is uncertain, as TRBJ2-1 better fits the DNA end. This CDR3 has 13 residues. Germline assignment: CDR1 SGHTA and CDR2 FQGTGA. The CDR3 is CASSLTGPAEQFF. The CDR3 DNA sequence: TGTGCCAGCAGCTTAACGGGGCCTGCTGAGCAGTTCTTC.

In the case of this clonotype: A read error may account for a junction end that differs from germline. The chain uses TRBV6-6 and TRBJ2-7; the D gene is possibly TRBD2 (6 bases). The CDR3 covers 13 residues. Germline-derived CDR1 and CDR2 are MNHNY and SVGAGI (reference sequence). The CDR3 reads CASSYTKTSLDFF. In nucleotides, the CDR3 is TGTGCCAGCAGTTACACGAAGACTAGTCTTGATTTCTTC.

The V and J genes are TRBV11-2 and TRBJ2-7; 9 bases fit TRBD2. Germline-derived CDR1 and CDR2 are SGHAT and FQNNGV. Unmatched junction bases numbered 27, after V lost 1 base and J lost 2 bases. This CDR3 is 23 amino acids long. CDR3 amino acids: CASSLGFRTPGIAGVFSPYEQYF. CDR3 bases: TGTGCCAGCAGCTTAGGGTTTAGGACCCCTGGGATAGCGGGAGTTTTTAGCCCCTACGAGCAGTACTTC.

Many counts were recorded for this clonotype. CDR3 DNA sequence: TGTGCCAGCAGCTGGGACAGGGGCACTGAAGCTTTCTTT. Translation gives CASSWDRGTEAFF. The rearrangement links TRBV6-1 to TRBJ1-1, with 10 bases lining up with TRBD1. CDR1 is MNHNS, CDR2 SASEGT, per germline. V trimming: 6 bases; J trimming: 4 bases; junction bases outside the gene matches: 2. The CDR3 extends over 13 amino acids.

The rearrangement uses TRBV7-9 and TRBJ2-5, with 11 bases matching TRBD2. The tail of the sequence fits TRBJ2-1 better, so the J call may be wrong. Germline lookup yields CDR1 SEHNR and CDR2 FQNEAQ (reference sequence). The CDR3 totals 15 residues. The chain's CDR3 is CASSSTSGVLGEQFF. The CDR3 DNA is TGTGCCAGCAGCTCGACTAGCGGGGTATTGGGTGAGCAGTTCTTC.

The chain employs TRBV28 and TRBJ1-5; D is unresolved. The V gene lost 5 bases and the J gene lost 0 bases, with 20 bases spanning the gap. Germline loops: CDR1 MDHEN, CDR2 SYDVKM. The CDR3 has 18 residues. CDR3 nucleotide sequence: TGTGCCAGCAGTGTCCGAGCTTGGCTGGGGTATAGCAATCAGCCCCAGCATTTT. The encoded protein is CASSVRAWLGYSNQPQHF.

About this clonotype itself: Because it lacks the conserved phenylalanine or tryptophan at the end, this CDR3 is likely a read error. No DNA is shown, since the ends of the CDR3 on it are uncertain; the CDR3 is the one TCRdb lists. The gene calls are TRBV7-9 and TRBJ2-5. CDR1 and CDR2 from the germline V gene are SEHNR and FQNEAQ (reference sequence). The CDR3 extends over 15 residues, inclusive of both ends. The CDR3 region is CASSLVLSYEQYFGS.

The chain joins TRBV6-2 or TRBV6-3 to TRBJ2-1; TRBD1 agrees at 7 bases. The J call is uncertain, as TRBJ2-7 better fits the DNA end. Per germline, CDR1 MNHEY and CDR2 SVGEGT. This CDR3 spans 15 amino acids. As DNA, the CDR3 is TGTGCCAGCAAATCGGGACAGCACCATACCTACGAGCAGTACTTC. It specifies CASKSGQHHTYEQYF.

V usage is TRBV7-2 and J usage is TRBJ1-2, with 9 nucleotides matching TRBD1. The CDR3 is 14 amino acids. V lost 6 bases to trimming and J lost 4 bases; unmatched junction nucleotides: 6. Per the germline V gene, CDR1 is SGHTA and CDR2 is FQGNSA. The CDR3 sequence is CASREGTGRYGYTF. The CDR3 DNA reads as TGTGCCAGCAGAGAGGGGACAGGGCGCTATGGCTACACCTTC.

This clonotype was seen repeatedly, ten times or more. The chain couples TRBV2 to TRBJ1-1; D perhaps matches TRBD1 (6 bases). The CDR3 sequence is 15 residues long. CDR1 SNHLY and CDR2 FYNNEI come from the germline V gene. Trimming left V 8 bases short and J 1 base short, with 17 bases between. The DNA for the CDR3 is TGTGCCAGCTTAACAGGGATCCGGGCGAACACTGAAGCTTTCTTT. The encoded protein is CASLTGIRANTEAFF.

The chain carries TRBV6-2 or TRBV6-3 and TRBJ2-7; TRBD1 aligns across 11 bases. The CDR3 covers 16 residues. Germline V lookup: CDR1 MNHEY, CDR2 SVGEGT. Trimming removed 7 bases from V and 5 bases from J; junction bases left unmatched: 13. The CDR3 DNA sequence: TGTGCCAGCACCGACAGGGACGGGACAGGGGGAGACGAGCAGTACTTC. It yields the protein CASTDRDGTGGDEQYF.

The chain combines TRBV25-1 with TRBJ2-3, with 15 bases aligning to TRBD2. The length of the CDR3 is 16 residues. Germline trimming cut 2 bases from V and 5 bases from J; bases unmatched to any gene: 2. Germline V gene sequence: CDR1 MGHDK, CDR2 SYGVNS. Here the CDR3 DNA reads TGTGCCAGCAGTGAAGGACTAGCGGGAGGGGGAGATACGCAGTATTTT. It specifies CASSEGLAGGGDTQYF.

This clonotype showed up just a few times. The chain is built from TRBV7-2 and TRBJ2-1, with 13 bases that match TRBD2. CDR3 length equals 16 residues. CDR1 and CDR2 from the germline V gene are SGHTA and FQGNSA. The trim removed 1 base at V and 8 bases at J, leaving 5 bases unmatched. The CDR3 coding sequence is TGTGCCAGCAGCTTAGAGGGGACTAGCGGGATGTATGAGCAGTTCTTC. Translating it yields CASSLEGTSGMYEQFF.

The rearrangement uses TRBV7-6 and TRBJ2-3; 12 bases match TRBD2. The ends lost 5 bases at V and 5 bases at J; junction bases unmatched: 8. This CDR3 contains 16 residues. CDR1 is SGHVS and CDR2 is FNYEAQ in the germline V gene. This CDR3 reads CASSLLPGLAGDTQYF. In DNA form, the CDR3 reads TGTGCCAGCAGCCTACTCCCGGGACTAGCGGGAGATACGCAGTATTTT.

This clonotype has ten or more counts. V and J are TRBV27 and TRBJ2-1; TRBD2 might be the D (5 bases). V was trimmed by 6 bases and J by 7 bases, leaving 16 bases between them. Germline V CDR1 and CDR2: MNHEY, SMNVEV (reference sequence). The CDR3 length is 14 residues. This CDR3 reads CASRDSQKRNEQFF. The CDR3 coding sequence is TGTGCCAGCAGGGACTCTCAAAAAAGGAATGAGCAGTTCTTC.

The chain recombines TRBV6-1 with TRBJ2-7; 8 nucleotides match TRBD2. The closer fit of TRBJ2-5 to the DNA end suggests the J call may be wrong. Germline V gene lookup returns CDR1 MNHNS and CDR2 SASEGT. The CDR3 is 15 residues long. CDR3 residues: CASSELRLAQETQYF. CDR3 DNA sequence: TGTGCCAGCAGTGAATTGCGACTAGCGCAAGAGACCCAGTACTTC.

The chain has TRBV27 and TRBJ2-3, with TRBD2 matching 12 bases. The J call may be faulty, since TRBJ2-7 better matches the DNA end. Germline V CDR1 and CDR2: MNHEY, SMNVEV (reference sequence). CDR3 length: 15 amino acids. The CDR3 bases are TGTGCCAGCAGTAAGCTAGCGGGAGGGCACAATGAGCAGTACTTC. It is translated as CASSKLAGGHNEQYF.

This clonotype was observed a few times. A read error is likely, as this CDR3 ends without the conserved phenylalanine or tryptophan. The DNA is omitted, as the CDR3 cannot be located on it reliably, and the CDR3 follows TCRdb's listing. This chain uses TRBV7-2 with TRBJ2-1; the D call TRBD1 from the table was never checked on the DNA. The CDR3 contains 16 residues when both ends are counted. Germline V CDR1 and CDR2: SGHTA, FQGNSA. This CDR3 is CASSLGRGSYGYTFGS.

The chain combines TRBV7-2 with TRBJ2-7; the match to TRBD1 covers 8 bases. The junction had 6 bases not matched to a gene; V was cut back by 5 bases and J by 0 bases. From germline, CDR1 is SGHTA and CDR2 FQGNSA. This CDR3 is 15 amino acids long. In nucleotides, the CDR3 is TGTGCCAGCAGCCGAACAGGGGGTTCCTCCTACGAGCAGTACTTC. Encoded protein: CASSRTGGSSYEQYF. Full variable domain (remainder filled in from reference TRBV7-2 and TRBJ2-7): GAGVSQSPSNKVTEKGKDVELRCDPISGHTALYWYRQSLGQGLEFLIYFQGNSAPDKSGLPSDRFSAERTGGSVSTLTIQRTQQEDSAVYLCASSRTGGSSYEQYFGPGTRLTVT.

V is TRBV7-8 and J is TRBJ2-5; D is possibly TRBD2 (5 bases). The J call is doubtful: the DNA matches TRBJ2-7 better. The CDR3 sequence is 14 residues long. Germline assignment: CDR1 SGHVS and CDR2 FQNEAQ. The CDR3 nucleotides are TGTGCCAGCAGCTTACGGACTGCAAATTACGAGCAGTACTTC. This codes for CASSLRTANYEQYF.

The CDR3 nucleotides read TGTGCCTGGAGTGTTGCTGGGGAAATGAGTTCACCCCTCCACTTT. As protein: CAWSVAGEMSSPLHF. The chain uses TRBV30 and TRBJ1-6; D is unresolved. This CDR3 has 15 amino acids. The V end was cut by 0 bases, the J end by 9 bases, with 15 bases between. The germline CDR1 and CDR2 sequences are GTSNPN and SVGIG (reference sequence).

At least ten counts were recorded for this clonotype. The rearrangement links TRBV10-1 to TRBJ1-2; 11 bases are a match to TRBD1. The trim removed 3 bases at V and 8 bases at J, leaving 5 bases unmatched. From germline, CDR1 is WNHNN and CDR2 SYGVQD (reference sequence). The CDR3 loop spans 14 amino acids. In DNA form, the CDR3 reads TGCGCCAGCAGTGACGGACAGGGGGCACGGGGCTACACCTTC. Amino acids: CASSDGQGARGYTF.

This chain joins TRBV7-1 and TRBJ2-3; D possibly corresponds to TRBD1 (5 bases). The end of the DNA aligns better with TRBJ2-1, so the J call may be wrong. TRBV7-1 is marked as an open reading frame, function uncertain. The CDR3 loop spans 11 amino acids. The CDR3 sequence: CASSQGYEQFF. CDR3 DNA: TGTGCCAGCAGCCAGGGCTACGAGCAGTTCTTC.

The chain combines TRBV24-1 with TRBJ2-5, with 9 bases fitting TRBD1. In germline, CDR1 is KGHDR, CDR2 SFDVKD. V was clipped by 10 bases and J by 1 base; unmatched bases: 3. The CDR3 is 13 amino acids. CDR3: CATGTGPQETQYF. As DNA, the CDR3 is TGTGCCACAGGGACAGGGCCCCAAGAGACCCAGTACTTC.

This clonotype ranks as large. The chain combines TRBV6-1 with TRBJ2-7; 9 bases line up with TRBD2. Unmatched junction bases numbered 8, after V lost 10 bases and J lost 4 bases. Germline V gene lookup returns CDR1 MNHNS and CDR2 SASEGT. This CDR3 is 13 amino acids long. The CDR3, as DNA: TGTGCCACCCGACTAGCGGTCCAATACGAGCAGTACTTC. It encodes CATRLAVQYEQYF.